This entry concerns a single T cell receptor (beta chain). Its specificity is not known. Germline CDR1 MNHEY, CDR2 SMNVEV (reference sequence). V shed 5 bases and J 4 bases; nucleotides not matched to a gene: 4. The CDR3 consists of 14 residues. This sample was taken from a study of cytomegalovirus exposure and HLA in healthy donors. On the study more broadly: A previous analysis identified 95 million to 120 million unique TCR beta sequences derived from 180 million or so T cells. There were 65 million to 85 million unique TCRs (from HLA-typed donors) in an early data release.

Amplification used 60 Vbeta primers and 13 Jbeta primers. Produced via immunoSEQ multiplex PCR; TCRdb's table is partial and in-frame only. Of about 220,000 clones listed, 75% to 80% were seen once; the top ten hold over 1.5%. Study-wide points: According to an earlier analysis, most TCR beta V segments yielded productive rearrangements about 90% or about 30% of the time. It was assumed in the presence/absence analyses that sequencing depth was roughly uniform across donors.

What was sequenced was PBMCs. This chain joins TRBV27 and TRBJ1-4; 7 nucleotides agree with TRBD1. The TCR was taken from a male donor in good health and CMV-seronegative. The CDR3 protein is CASSRTGLNEKLFF. The CDR3 bases are TGTGCCAGCAGTCGGACAGGACTTAATGAAAAACTGTTTTTT.